This TCR beta chain was retrieved from a study of T cell responses to AZD1222 COVID-19 vaccine. Study as a whole: Pooled in the analysis were second doses at about 4 or about 12 weeks.

Study outcomes and limitations: AZD1222 recipients seropositive at baseline numbered only six or seven. The sample set comprised mostly white British donors with more females, and clonal diversity was possibly underestimated.

Assay used: immunoSEQ multiplex PCR; TCRdb lists only in-frame clones, some missing. This table holds roughly 140,000 clones, roughly 92% found once. Turning to this clone: Its antigen remains unknown.

Sequencing used peripheral blood, obtained on day 0 of AZD1222 vaccination. The origin of this receptor is an adult in good health.

CDR3 amino acids: CASSGRLAGGTDTQYF. The CDR3 nucleotides are TGTGCCAGCAGCGGGCGACTAGCGGGAGGGACAGATACGCAGTATTTT. The chain employs TRBV28 and TRBJ2-3, with 14 bases matching TRBD2. J was trimmed by 3 bases and V by 6 bases; bases with no gene match: 5. Germline CDR1 reads MDHEN; CDR2 reads SYDVKM. The CDR3 totals 16 residues.